These 24 T cell receptor beta chains were all obtained from the same sample, sequenced in a study of T-cell reconstitution after alpha-beta-depleted transplantation in children. Using unique molecular identifiers, the investigators prepared the TCRbeta library. In TCRdb, the PCR reads were re-called with MiXCR into one record per CDR3 protein. This sample carries 120,000 or so distinct CDR3 sequences, approximately 10% of them seen once, and the ten largest clones take approximately 8%. Here the sequenced sample was PBMCs from the stem cell graft donor, taken from the stem cell graft. The receptors originated from a human donor who donated a stem cell graft to a child with acute lymphoblastic leukemia.

On this clonotype: Possible read error: a much larger clone is one base away. J is TRBJ1-2 and V is TRBV3-1; 7 bases map to TRBD1. The CDR3 is 15 residues long. Germline CDR1 reads LGHDT; CDR2 reads YNNKEL (reference sequence). The CDR3 DNA reads TGTGCCTGCAGCCAAGAGACAGGGACCACCTATGGCTACACCTTC. This gives the protein CACSQETGTTYGYTF.

This clonotype was seen ten or more times. V gene TRBV20-1 combines with J gene TRBJ2-5; 9 bases fit TRBD1. The CDR3 consists of 16 residues. V was pared by 5 bases and J by 4 bases, with 14 bases of the junction left unmatched. Per the germline V gene, CDR1 is DFQATT and CDR2 is SNEGSKA (reference sequence). The CDR3, as DNA: TGCAGTGCTTTTACAGGGGGCGCGCGAAAAAGAGAGACCCAGTACTTC. Amino acid sequence: CSAFTGGARKRETQYF.

Notes on this clonotype: This may be a read error, as it is one base from a much larger clone. The chain has TRBV25-1 and TRBJ2-6; no reliable D call. Trimming stripped 3 bases from V and 15 bases from J, with 12 bases between. CDR1 and CDR2 from the germline V gene are MGHDK and SYGVNS. This CDR3 is 12 amino acids long. This CDR3 reads CASSETGSGLTF. The CDR3 nucleotides are TGTGCCAGCAGTGAGACCGGATCCGGCCTGACTTTC.

This clonotype has at least ten counts. The V call is TRBV5-6, the J call TRBJ1-5; perhaps TRBD1 as D (5 bases). The V gene lost 1 base and the J gene lost 7 bases, with 21 bases spanning the gap. This CDR3 has 17 amino acids. Germline V gene data show CDR1 as SGHDT and CDR2 as YYEEEE. The CDR3 bases are TGTGCCAGCAGCTTGTCCGGGCGTCAGGGCCTGAGACAGCCCCAGCATTTT. Its translation: CASSLSGRQGLRQPQHF.

This clonotype was detected ten times or more. The V call is TRBV9, the J call TRBJ1-1; D gene ambiguous. CDR3 length: 14 amino acids. Germline CDR1 SGDLS, CDR2 YYNGEE. V lost 3 bases and J lost 11, with 20 bases in between. The CDR3 loop is CASSEDPGPLQAFF. The CDR3 DNA reads TGTGCCAGCAGCGAAGACCCGGGTCCCTTGCAGGCTTTCTTT.

This clonotype came up many times. The rearrangement links TRBV4-3 to TRBJ1-5; TRBD1 matches 9 bases. J was trimmed by 5 bases and V by 2 bases; bases with no gene match: 4. The CDR3 covers 15 residues. Looked up from germline, CDR1 is LGHNA and CDR2 is YSLEER. The CDR3 sequence is CASSQTGGWDQPQHF. DNA for the CDR3: TGCGCCAGCAGCCAAACAGGGGGCTGGGATCAGCCCCAGCATTTT.

This clonotype appeared many times. The V call is TRBV20-1, the J call TRBJ1-1; 10 positions match TRBD1. Germline CDR1 and CDR2: DFQATT and SNEGSKA (reference sequence). Unmatched junction bases numbered 10, after V lost 3 bases and J lost 0 bases. The CDR3 extends over 17 amino acids. In nucleotides, the CDR3 is TGCAGTGCTAGCCTCTGGACAGGGGGAAATATGAACACTGAAGCTTTCTTT. Protein product: CSASLWTGGNMNTEAFF.

Ten or more counts support this clonotype. V and J are TRBV29-1 and TRBJ2-7; TRBD1 matches 8 bases. CDR1 and CDR2 (germline): SQVTM, ANQGSEA. The CDR3 sequence is 13 residues long. The J segment lost 2 bases and the V segment lost 5 bases, leaving 5 bases of the junction unmatched. The CDR3 sequence is CSVLQGVTYEQYF. The CDR3 bases are TGCAGCGTTCTACAGGGGGTCACCTACGAGCAGTACTTC.

Many counts were recorded for this clonotype. This rearrangement joins TRBV20-1 to TRBJ2-1; the match to TRBD1 covers 9 bases. CDR3 length equals 14 residues. CDR1 and CDR2 from the germline V gene are DFQATT and SNEGSKA (reference sequence). V shed 3 bases and J 8 bases; nucleotides not matched to a gene: 8. CDR3 sequence (DNA): TGCAGTGCTAGGGGGGACAGGGTACCCCATGAGCAGTTCTTC. This encodes CSARGDRVPHEQFF.

This clonotype was seen at least ten times. This chain links TRBV7-2 with TRBJ1-4; a possible D gene is TRBD1 (5 bases). The CDR3 loop spans 15 amino acids. The V and J ends lost 2 bases and 8 bases respectively, with 15 bases between them. The germline CDR1 and CDR2 sequences are SGHTA and FQGNSA. CDR3 loop: CASSLSSQGDEKLFF. The DNA for the CDR3 is TGTGCCAGCAGCTTATCATCGCAGGGCGACGAAAAACTGTTTTTT.

This clonotype was counted ten times or more. The V and J genes are TRBV11-1 and TRBJ2-1; D gene unclear. The CDR3 has 13 amino acids. Trimming took off 2 bases at V and 3 bases at J, with 5 bases between the two ends. From germline, CDR1 is SGHAT and CDR2 FQDESV (reference sequence). The CDR3 spells CASSLIGYNEQFF. CDR3 sequence (DNA): TGTGCCAGCAGCTTAATCGGCTACAATGAGCAGTTCTTC.

This clonotype was counted at least ten times. This chain connects TRBV5-1 to TRBJ1-4; 7 nucleotides match TRBD1. CDR1 SGHRS and CDR2 YFSETQ come from the germline V gene. This CDR3 is built from 14 residues. With V trimmed by 4 bases and J by 4 bases, 4 bases remained unmatched. Here the CDR3 reads CASSQGGLNEKLFF. The CDR3 DNA follows: TGCGCCAGCAGCCAAGGGGGCCTTAATGAAAAACTGTTTTTT.

This clonotype has ten or more counts. The chain recombines TRBV15 with TRBJ2-2, with 8 positions matching TRBD1. The CDR3 is 13 amino acids. With V trimmed by 8 bases and J by 7 bases, 6 bases remained unmatched. CDR1 LNHNV and CDR2 YYDKDF come from the germline V gene (reference sequence). Written as DNA, the CDR3 is TGTGCCACCCCCAGGGGGCTTAGCGGGGAGCTGTTTTTT. It translates to CATPRGLSGELFF.

In its sample, this clonotype was seen many times. J is TRBJ2-5 and V is TRBV20-1; possible D gene TRBD1, 6 bases. Germline V lookup: CDR1 DFQATT, CDR2 SNEGSKA (reference sequence). Trimming pared 6 bases from V and 1 base from J, leaving 9 bases between. This CDR3 contains 12 residues. This CDR3 reads CSAPGAQETQYF. CDR3 in DNA: TGCAGTGCCCCAGGGGCCCAAGAGACCCAGTACTTC.

The chain is built from TRBV5-1 and TRBJ1-2, with 7 bases that match TRBD1. With V trimmed by 0 bases and J by 3 bases, 8 bases remained unmatched. CDR3 length equals 16 residues. CDR1 is SGHRS, CDR2 YFSETQ, per germline. The CDR3, as DNA: TGCGCCAGCAGCTTGGAGGTTAGGGGGCCGTACTATGGCTACACCTTC. Protein: CASSLEVRGPYYGYTF.

This clonotype appeared many times. The chain links TRBV12-3 or TRBV12-4 to TRBJ2-1; 10 nucleotides line up with TRBD2. The CDR3 sequence is 15 residues long. Trimming cost V 7 bases and J 5 bases; bases outside gene matches: 8. The CDR3 sequence: CASTRAGGPDNEQFF. DNA for the CDR3: TGTGCCAGCACCCGAGCGGGAGGGCCGGACAATGAGCAGTTCTTC.

This clonotype has ten or more counts. This chain joins TRBV25-1 and TRBJ2-7; a possible D gene is TRBD1 (6 bases). The germline V gene encodes CDR1 MGHDK and CDR2 SYGVNS. This CDR3 region has 13 residues. Trimming shortened V by 5 bases and J by 1 base, and 9 bases separated the two germline ends. The CDR3 coding sequence is TGTGCCAGCAGTACGACAGGTTCCTACGAGCAGTACTTC. Its translation: CASSTTGSYEQYF.

This clonotype has a count of ten or more. The chain couples TRBV6-2 or TRBV6-3 to TRBJ2-7, with D maybe TRBD2 (6 bases). The germline gives CDR1 MNHEY, CDR2 SVGEGT. V lost 0 bases and J lost 2, with 14 bases in between. CDR3 size: 16 residues. The DNA of the CDR3 is TGTGCCAGCAGTTACTCGAGGCCGGGGGAGGCCTACGAGCAGTACTTC. This translates into CASSYSRPGEAYEQYF.

This clonotype was seen at least ten times. The chain recombines TRBV5-1 with TRBJ1-6; no firm D call. The CDR3 runs 12 residues. V was trimmed by 0 bases and J by 7 bases, leaving 2 bases between them. Germline-derived CDR1 and CDR2 are SGHRS and YFSETQ. CDR3 residues: CASSLENSPLHF. The CDR3 DNA reads as TGCGCCAGCAGCTTGGAGAATTCACCCCTCCACTTT.

At least ten counts were recorded for this clonotype. The rearrangement links TRBV5-1 to TRBJ2-1; D is unresolved. The germline V gene encodes CDR1 SGHRS and CDR2 YFSETQ. This CDR3 region has 13 residues. The germline V and J ends were trimmed by 2 bases and 4 bases, with 7 bases remaining between them. CDR3 DNA sequence: TGCGCCAGCAGCTTCGGGCTTTACAATGAGCAGTTCTTC. Translating it yields CASSFGLYNEQFF.

This clonotype came up many times. The V call is TRBV9, the J call TRBJ1-2, with a possible D match to TRBD1 (6 bases). Germline CDR1 SGDLS, CDR2 YYNGEE. The CDR3 has 14 amino acids. Trimming cost V 3 bases and J 8 bases, with 17 bases left between them. The CDR3 region is CASSGPGEAEGYTF. For the CDR3, the DNA is TGTGCCAGCAGCGGCCCAGGGGAAGCGGAAGGCTACACCTTC. The complete variable domain, with remaining parts taken from reference TRBV9 and TRBJ1-2, reads DSGVTQTPKHLITATGQRVTLRCSPRSGDLSVYWYQQSLDQGLQFLIQYYNGEERAKGNILERFSAQQFPDLHSELNLSSLELGDSALYFCASSGPGEAEGYTFGSGTRLTVV.

This clonotype was picked up many times. The J gene is TRBJ2-5, the V gene TRBV29-1; D uncertain. There are 13 residues in the CDR3. CDR1 and CDR2 from the germline V gene are SQVTM and ANQGSEA. The V end was cut by 6 bases, the J end by 2 bases, with 13 bases between. The DNA of the CDR3 is TGCAGCGTCCCAGAGGTGGCTCAAGAGACCCAGTACTTC. Translation: CSVPEVAQETQYF.

The table lists this clonotype with many counts. The chain uses TRBV3-1 and TRBJ2-4; a possible D gene is TRBD2 (5 bases). There are 16 residues in the CDR3. V lost 1 base, J lost 0 bases, and 10 bases lay in between. Per the germline V gene, CDR1 is LGHDT and CDR2 is YNNKEL (reference sequence). The CDR3 protein is CASSQGGQVAKNIQYF. The CDR3 DNA reads as TGTGCCAGCAGCCAAGGAGGGCAAGTAGCCAAAAACATTCAGTACTTC.

Regarding this clonotype: A read error is possible here, since a much larger clone lies one base away. The chain carries TRBV20-1 and TRBJ2-2; 10 nucleotides agree with TRBD2. CDR1 is DFQATT and CDR2 is SNEGSKA in the germline V gene (reference sequence). With V trimmed by 2 bases and J by 7 bases, 4 bases remained unmatched. This CDR3 is 14 amino acids long. CDR3 in DNA: TGCAGTGCTAGACCTAGCGGGGGAGGCGGGGAGCTGTTTTTT. Translating gives CSARPSGGGGELFF.